The 30 T cell receptor beta chains presented below share a single source sample, sequenced in a study of Ad26.COV2.S vaccination and SARS-CoV-2 variants. Generated by immunoSEQ multiplex PCR, the TCRdb table keeps only in-frame clones and is missing some. The sample gives approximately 450,000 clones, 90% of which show up once; 12% is in the top ten. Treatment specified: 15 to 20 received Ad26.COV2.S at low or high dose, single or two shots; roughly five received placebo; per-sample allocation not given. The samples were gathered on day 63 after the first injection of vaccine or placebo. The source was peripheral blood, collected in a trial of Ad26.COV2.S vaccine versus placebo. The receptors here all came from a person between 18 and 59 years old who received the Ad26.COV2.S COVID-19 vaccine or a placebo.

This clone was seen just once. The chain couples TRBV6-2 or TRBV6-3 to TRBJ2-7, with 7 bases aligning to TRBD2. Germline V gene sequence: CDR1 MNHEY, CDR2 SVGEGT. The CDR3 is 14 amino acids. The V gene end was trimmed by 5 bases and the J gene end by 6 bases; junction bases not matched to a gene: 10. As DNA, the CDR3 is TGTGCCAGCAGTGGCGGGAGAATCTTAGGCGAGCAGTACTTC. Its translation is CASSGGRILGEQYF.

The V call is TRBV5-6, the J call TRBJ2-1; D call uncertain. Trimming took off 4 bases at V and 4 bases at J, with 15 bases between the two ends. The CDR3 is 15 amino acids. The germline V gene encodes CDR1 SGHDT and CDR2 YYEEEE. The CDR3 DNA sequence: TGTGCCAGCAGCCCGCACCCTGATGGGTACAATGAGCAGTTCTTC. Translated, it gives CASSPHPDGYNEQFF. Using reference TRBV5-6 and TRBJ2-1 for the parts outside the CDR3, the full variable domain is DAGVTQSPTHLIKTRGQQVTLRCSPKSGHDTVSWYQQALGQGPQFIFQYYEEEERQRGNFPDRFSGHQFPNYSSELNVNALLLGDSALYLCASSPHPDGYNEQFFGPGTRLTVL.

The chain is built from TRBV30 and TRBJ2-1; D unclear. The germline V gene encodes CDR1 GTSNPN and CDR2 SVGIG (reference sequence). Trimming took 1 base from V and 10 from J, leaving 8 bases between them. CDR3 size: 11 residues. The CDR3 nucleotides read TGTGCCTGGAGTGACTGGCGGGAGCAGTTCTTC. Translation: CAWSDWREQFF.

Only a few counts were recorded for this clone. The genes are TRBV6-2 or TRBV6-3 and TRBJ1-5; D gene uncertain. This CDR3 is 13 amino acids long. Trimming removed 5 bases at V and 0 bases at J, with 5 bases between. Germline CDR1 MNHEY, CDR2 SVGEGT. The CDR3 spells CASSHNSNQPQHF. In nucleotides, the CDR3 is TGTGCCAGCAGTCATAATAGCAATCAGCCCCAGCATTTT.

The V gene is TRBV7-6, the J gene TRBJ2-1, with TRBD2 identical over 14 bases. CDR3 length equals 17 residues. Germline V CDR1 and CDR2: SGHVS, FNYEAQ. With 5 bases clipped from V and 1 base from J, the junction kept 4 bases outside the gene matches. The CDR3 region has the DNA TGTGCCAGCAGCCCCGGGACTAGCGGGGGTTCCTACAATGAGCAGTTCTTC. This gives the protein CASSPGTSGGSYNEQFF.

The chain links TRBV15 to TRBJ2-4; no definite D call. CDR3 length: 17 amino acids. CDR1 and CDR2 (germline): LNHNV, YYDKDF (reference sequence). With 8 bases removed from V and 0 bases from J, the gap between germline ends came to 20 bases. CDR3 residues: CATCAVGGDLAKNIQYF. As DNA, the CDR3 is TGTGCCACCTGCGCGGTGGGCGGAGACTTAGCCAAAAACATTCAGTACTTC.

The genes are TRBV9 and TRBJ2-6; 8 bases align to TRBD1. V lost 5 bases to trimming and J lost 0 bases; unmatched junction nucleotides: 10. The CDR3 is 18 residues long. Germline CDR1 SGDLS, CDR2 YYNGEE. As DNA, the CDR3 is TGTGCCAGCAGTCCCAGACAGGGGCCTAACTCTGGGGCCAACGTCCTGACTTTC. Translating gives CASSPRQGPNSGANVLTF.

The chain couples TRBV7-8 to TRBJ2-7; D is uncertain. Trimming took 2 bases from V and 3 from J, leaving 8 bases between them. The germline CDR1 and CDR2 sequences are SGHVS and FQNEAQ. This CDR3 has 13 residues. CDR3 nucleotides: TGTGCCAGCAGCTTACGCCCGAACTACGAGCAGTACTTC. Its protein is CASSLRPNYEQYF.

This chain connects TRBV10-1 to TRBJ1-1, with TRBD1 matching 11 bases. The CDR3 totals 15 residues. In germline, CDR1 is WNHNN, CDR2 SYGVQD (reference sequence). Trimming cost V 6 bases and J 1 base; bases outside gene matches: 4. The CDR3: CASRPGTGGNTEAFF. In DNA form, the CDR3 reads TGCGCCAGCAGACCCGGGACAGGGGGGAACACTGAAGCTTTCTTT.

This chain joins TRBV13 and TRBJ1-1; D gene uncertain. The CDR3 is 17 amino acids. V lost 3 bases, J lost 3 bases, and 20 bases lay in between. Germline CDR1 PRHDT, CDR2 FYEKMQ (reference sequence). The CDR3 here is CASSFSDARDRDTEAFF. CDR3 coding DNA: TGTGCCAGCAGCTTTTCTGATGCTCGGGATCGGGACACTGAAGCTTTCTTT.

This clone was seen just once. The chain carries TRBV7-2 and TRBJ2-7; D perhaps matches TRBD2 (5 bases). V lost 5 bases to trimming and J lost 2 bases, with 16 bases between them. This CDR3 region has 15 residues. Germline V gene lookup returns CDR1 SGHTA and CDR2 FQGNSA. The DNA of the CDR3 is TGTGCCAGCAGCCCCGAGCGGACGAAGGCCTACGAGCAGTACTTC. Its translation is CASSPERTKAYEQYF.

This sequence joins TRBV30 and TRBJ2-7, with 9 nucleotides matching TRBD1. The CDR3 is 15 amino acids. V lost 4 bases, J lost 4 bases, and 11 bases stayed unmatched. Per the germline V gene, CDR1 is GTSNPN and CDR2 is SVGIG (reference sequence). The CDR3 DNA follows: TGTGCCTGGATCCACCCGGGACAGGGATTTTACGAGCAGTACTTC. Protein: CAWIHPGQGFYEQYF.

The CDR3 is CASSDTNSGANVLTF. CDR3 bases: TGCGCCAGCAGCGATACTAATTCTGGGGCCAACGTCCTGACTTTC. The chain is built from TRBV5-1 and TRBJ2-6, with D hard to call. The CDR3 totals 15 residues. CDR1 SGHRS and CDR2 YFSETQ come from the germline V gene. Trimming took off 4 bases at V and 1 base at J, with 9 bases between the two ends.

This rearrangement joins TRBV29-1 to TRBJ1-6; 11 positions match TRBD1. V dropped 7 bases and J dropped 7; count of bases not matched to a gene: 3. The CDR3 extends over 13 amino acids. Germline CDR1 is SQVTM and CDR2 is ANQGSEA. DNA of the CDR3: TGCAGCGCGGGACAGGGGGTCAATTCACCCCTCCACTTT. This sequence encodes CSAGQGVNSPLHF.

J is TRBJ2-4 and V is TRBV6-6; 9 bases are a match to TRBD1. The CDR3 runs to 18 residues. Germline CDR1 reads MNHNY; CDR2 reads SVGAGI (reference sequence). Germline trimming cut 5 bases from V and 3 bases from J; bases unmatched to any gene: 14. In DNA, the CDR3 is TGTGCCAGCAGTCAAAGTCCCGGGACAGGGTTTGGCAAAAACATTCAGTACTTC. Its translation is CASSQSPGTGFGKNIQYF.

V gene TRBV5-1 combines with J gene TRBJ2-5; maybe TRBD1 (6 bases). The CDR3 is made up of 13 amino acids. Germline CDR1 is SGHRS and CDR2 is YFSETQ. The V end lost 4 bases, the J end lost 3 bases, and 10 bases lay between the germline ends. CDR3 sequence: CASSPDSEETQYF. CDR3 nucleotides: TGCGCCAGCAGCCCGGACAGTGAAGAGACCCAGTACTTC.

The gene calls are TRBV4-1 and TRBJ2-7; TRBD1 agrees at 7 bases. CDR1 and CDR2 (germline): MGHRA, YSYEKL. Trimming at V came to 0 bases and at J to 3 bases, leaving 8 bases not matched to a gene. The CDR3 covers 16 residues. The CDR3 coding sequence is TGCGCCAGCAGCCAAGATGAACAGGGGAAGAGCTACGAGCAGTACTTC. It translates to CASSQDEQGKSYEQYF.

CDR3 nucleotides: TGTGCCAGCACCCCTTCCGACAGCAATCAGCCCCAGCATTTT. Its protein is CASTPSDSNQPQHF. The gene calls are TRBV6-2 or TRBV6-3 and TRBJ1-5; no reliable D call. Germline CDR1 MNHEY, CDR2 SVGEGT. Deletions cut 7 bases from V and 1 base from J, with 11 bases between. The CDR3 totals 14 residues.

The chain couples TRBV9 to TRBJ1-1; no reliable D call. Trimming cost V 0 bases and J 1 base, with 7 bases left between them. The CDR3 has 14 residues. Germline lookup yields CDR1 SGDLS and CDR2 YYNGEE. The CDR3 region has the DNA TGTGCCAGCAGCGTAGACGAGAAGAACACTGAAGCTTTCTTT. Translated, it gives CASSVDEKNTEAFF.

This clone was recorded a few times. The same CDR3 also results from other DNA sequences found in this sample. The chain links TRBV28 to TRBJ2-7; unclear D gene. In germline, CDR1 is MDHEN, CDR2 SYDVKM. This CDR3 has 13 residues. V lost 2 bases, J lost 0 bases, and 5 bases lay in between. Written as DNA, the CDR3 is TGTGCCAGCAGTTTAGGGGTCTCCTACGAGCAGTACTTC. Translated: CASSLGVSYEQYF.

V is TRBV10-3 and J is TRBJ2-7; 7 nucleotides agree with TRBD1. V was clipped by 7 bases and J by 1 base; unmatched bases: 4. The CDR3 totals 13 residues. CDR1 and CDR2 (germline): ENHRY, SYGVKD. CDR3: CAITEGQSYEQYF. CDR3 bases: TGTGCCATCACCGAGGGACAGTCCTACGAGCAGTACTTC.

This clone appeared once. The V call is TRBV9, the J call TRBJ2-2; D not resolved. Trimming pared 2 bases from V and 6 bases from J, leaving 14 bases between. Germline-derived CDR1 and CDR2 are SGDLS and YYNGEE. The CDR3 runs 15 residues. DNA for the CDR3: TGTGCCAGCAGCGTTTTCGGACCCCCGGCCGGGGAGCTGTTTTTT. Translated: CASSVFGPPAGELFF.

V gene TRBV11-3 combines with J gene TRBJ2-7; either TRBD1 or TRBD2 may fit D (5 bases each). In germline, CDR1 is SGHNT, CDR2 YENEEA. The V end lost 5 bases, the J end lost 3 bases, and 11 bases lay between the germline ends. The CDR3 is 13 residues long. CDR3 region: CASSPRDGYEQYF. The CDR3 DNA sequence: TGTGCCAGCAGCCCGAGGGACGGCTACGAGCAGTACTTC.

The genes are TRBV9 and TRBJ2-7, with 10 bases that match TRBD2. Germline assignment: CDR1 SGDLS and CDR2 YYNGEE. V shed 3 bases, J shed 1 base, and the junction held 7 bases outside the gene matches. The CDR3 is made up of 16 amino acids. The DNA of the CDR3 is TGTGCCAGCAGCGCCCACCCAGCGGGAGGGTCCTACGAGCAGTACTTC. It specifies CASSAHPAGGSYEQYF.

The table lists this clone with a few counts. The rearrangement joins TRBV7-9 to TRBJ2-7; D tentatively fits TRBD1 or TRBD2 (5 bases each). V lost 5 bases, J lost 4 bases, and 15 bases lay in between. The germline CDR1 and CDR2 sequences are SEHNR and FQNEAQ (reference sequence). CDR3 size: 14 residues. The chain's CDR3 is CASSEGPNGYEQYF. CDR3 in DNA: TGTGCCAGCAGCGAGGGACCTAATGGTTACGAGCAGTACTTC.

J is TRBJ2-1 and V is TRBV12-3 or TRBV12-4; D is perhaps TRBD2 (6 bases). Trimming pared 4 bases from V and 9 bases from J, leaving 13 bases between. The CDR3 contains 13 residues. CDR3 nucleotide sequence: TGTGCCAGCAGTTGGGCGGAGGGCCTTGAGCAGTTCTTC. It is translated as CASSWAEGLEQFF.

This rearrangement joins TRBV27 to TRBJ2-7; tentative D call: TRBD1 (6 bases). The length of the CDR3 is 13 residues. Germline CDR1 is MNHEY and CDR2 is SMNVEV (reference sequence). The germline V and J ends were trimmed by 5 bases and 6 bases, with 14 bases remaining between them. The CDR3 region is CASSHGEGGEQYF. DNA of the CDR3: TGTGCCAGCAGTCACGGCGAAGGGGGCGAGCAGTACTTC.

This clone was observed once. The rearrangement uses TRBV9 and TRBJ2-3, with TRBD1 identical over 7 bases. Germline V lookup: CDR1 SGDLS, CDR2 YYNGEE. Trimming at V came to 2 bases and at J to 4 bases, leaving 1 base not matched to a gene. CDR3 length: 13 residues. As DNA, the CDR3 is TGTGCCAGCAGCGTTGACAGGGCAGATACGCAGTATTTT. Translating it yields CASSVDRADTQYF.

This clone has just one count. The gene calls are TRBV9 and TRBJ2-2; 9 positions agree with TRBD2. The ends lost 2 bases at V and 2 bases at J; junction bases unmatched: 7. Germline V CDR1 and CDR2: SGDLS, YYNGEE. CDR3 length equals 17 residues. This CDR3 is CASSVSGTSLNTGELFF. The CDR3 nucleotides are TGTGCCAGCAGCGTTTCCGGGACTAGCCTTAACACCGGGGAGCTGTTTTTT. The complete variable domain, with remaining parts taken from reference TRBV9 and TRBJ2-2, reads DSGVTQTPKHLITATGQRVTLRCSPRSGDLSVYWYQQSLDQGLQFLIQYYNGEERAKGNILERFSAQQFPDLHSELNLSSLELGDSALYFCASSVSGTSLNTGELFFGEGSRLTVL.

This clone has ten or more counts. This sequence joins TRBV5-6 and TRBJ2-1, with D perhaps assigned TRBD1 or TRBD2 (6 bases each). The CDR3 runs to 15 residues. The germline CDR1 and CDR2 sequences are SGHDT and YYEEEE. V was shortened by 1 base and J by 8 bases, with 16 bases between the two germline ends. The CDR3, as DNA: TGTGCCAGCAGCTTGTGGGGGGCGAATTGGGATGAGCAGTTCTTC. Amino acids: CASSLWGANWDEQFF.